The 24 T cell receptor beta chains presented below share a single source sample, sequenced in a study of T cells expressing NK-cell markers. Using the 5' RACE reads, TCRdb records one entry per CDR3 protein without DNA. This sample's clone table lists approximately 460,000 distinct CDR3 sequences. The sequenced material came from blood T cells: a sorted CD56 or NKG2C T cell subset, CD4+ or CD8+ T cells, or bulk PBMC T cells (not recorded which). These receptors were taken from a woman between 18 and 70 years old in good health.

The chain employs TRBV2 and TRBJ1-5; TCRdb's D call of TRBD1 is untestable without DNA. The germline V gene encodes CDR1 SNHLY and CDR2 FYNNEI. CDR3 length: 14 amino acids. CDR3 amino acids: CASTPDRDNQPQHF.

This sequence joins TRBV25-1 and TRBJ2-1; the TCRdb D gene call, TRBD1, has no DNA to confirm it. This CDR3 is built from 17 residues. CDR1 is MGHDK and CDR2 is SYGVNS in the germline V gene. Here the CDR3 reads CASSESPLASPYNEQFF.

The rearrangement uses TRBV20-1 and TRBJ2-1; lacking DNA, the TRBD2 call made by TCRdb goes unchecked. This CDR3 spans 15 amino acids. Germline V gene data show CDR1 as DFQATT and CDR2 as SNEGSKA (reference sequence). The CDR3 sequence is CSARPGTSGGMEQFF.

The chain couples TRBV18 to TRBJ2-3. Germline CDR1 and CDR2: KGHSH and LQKENI. There are 14 residues in the CDR3. CDR3 protein: CASSPAANTDTQYF.

This chain uses TRBV30 with TRBJ2-2. CDR3 size: 13 residues. Per the germline V gene, CDR1 is GTSNPN and CDR2 is SVGIG (reference sequence). CDR3 sequence: CAWNTPNTGELFF.

V gene TRBV25-1 combines with J gene TRBJ2-1; the D gene TCRdb calls, TRBD2, cannot be checked with no DNA. Germline V CDR1 and CDR2: MGHDK, SYGVNS. This CDR3 is built from 16 residues. The CDR3 sequence: CASSQPGLAAVNEQFF.

The chain employs TRBV18 and TRBJ2-1; TCRdb's D call of TRBD2 is untestable without DNA. This CDR3 comprises 17 residues. CDR1 and CDR2 from the germline V gene are KGHSH and LQKENI. The CDR3 spells CASSPPSGGRSYNEQFF.

This chain connects TRBV6-4 to TRBJ2-1; TCRdb's assignment of TRBD2 cannot be checked, as there is no DNA. The CDR3 is made up of 16 amino acids. Germline-derived CDR1 and CDR2 are MRHNA and SNTAGT. CDR3 amino acids: CASSDSAAGGYNEQFF.

The chain joins TRBV7-2 to TRBJ1-2; lacking DNA, the TRBD1 call made by TCRdb goes unchecked. CDR1 is SGHTA, CDR2 FQGNSA, per germline. The CDR3 has 15 amino acids. Here the CDR3 reads CASTPPAGQFSGYTF.

This chain uses TRBV10-3 with TRBJ2-3. This CDR3 has 14 amino acids. From germline, CDR1 is ENHRY and CDR2 SYGVKD. This chain's CDR3 is CAISGSTGPDTQYF.

The chain has TRBV20-1 and TRBJ1-5; TCRdb selects TRBD1, and the lack of DNA leaves this call unchecked. Germline loops: CDR1 DFQATT, CDR2 SNEGSKA (reference sequence). The CDR3 totals 15 residues. CDR3: CSARGFGASNQPQHF.

The rearrangement links TRBV20-1 to TRBJ2-3; as DNA is missing, the TRBD2 call by TCRdb cannot be tested. Germline assignment: CDR1 DFQATT and CDR2 SNEGSKA (reference sequence). CDR3 length equals 13 residues. The CDR3 sequence is CSAGLAGVDTQYF.

The chain couples TRBV7-8 to TRBJ1-5. The CDR3 runs 14 residues. Looked up from germline, CDR1 is SGHVS and CDR2 is FQNEAQ. This CDR3 reads CASSLRDSNQPQHF.

This chain's CDR3 is CASSWDRGFGYTF. This chain connects TRBV5-1 to TRBJ1-2; TCRdb selects TRBD1, and the lack of DNA leaves this call unchecked. This CDR3 region has 13 residues. CDR1 is SGHRS, CDR2 YFSETQ, per germline.

This chain joins TRBV7-9 and TRBJ2-1. CDR3 size: 15 residues. Germline lookup yields CDR1 SEHNR and CDR2 FQNEAQ (reference sequence). CDR3 loop: CASSKEAGAANEQFF. The complete variable domain, with remaining parts taken from reference TRBV7-9 and TRBJ2-1, reads DTGVSQNPRHKITKRGQNVTFRCDPISEHNRLYWYRQTLGQGPEFLTYFQNEAQLEKSRLLSDRFSAERPKGSFSTLEIQRTEQGDSAMYLCASSKEAGAANEQFFGPGTRLTVL.

V is TRBV5-6 and J is TRBJ2-5; the TCRdb call, TRBD2, lacks DNA for checking. Germline CDR1 is SGHDT and CDR2 is YYEEEE. There are 12 residues in the CDR3. This chain's CDR3 is CASCGGMETQYF.

The V gene is TRBV5-1, the J gene TRBJ2-1; TCRdb's D call of TRBD2 is untestable without DNA. Germline V lookup: CDR1 SGHRS, CDR2 YFSETQ. This CDR3 spans 15 amino acids. CDR3 region: CASSLVLAAHNEQFF.

The J gene is TRBJ1-4, the V gene TRBV10-3. The length of the CDR3 is 13 residues. CDR1 is ENHRY and CDR2 is SYGVKD in the germline V gene. The CDR3 sequence is CAIRGGSNEKLFF.

CDR3 amino acids: CASSWGTSGRPSYNEQFF. The V call is TRBV6-2 or TRBV6-3, the J call TRBJ2-1; TCRdb gives TRBD2 as the D gene, but with no DNA this cannot be confirmed. The V gene's germline CDR1 is MNHEY and CDR2 SVGEGT. The CDR3 runs 18 residues.

The chain has TRBV14 and TRBJ1-5; TCRdb's assignment of TRBD1 cannot be checked, as there is no DNA. This CDR3 has 16 amino acids. Germline V gene lookup returns CDR1 SGHDN and CDR2 FVKESK. The CDR3 is CASSPKVRQDNQPQHF.

The genes are TRBV28 and TRBJ1-1. The CDR3 has 17 amino acids. Germline V gene sequence: CDR1 MDHEN, CDR2 SYDVKM. CDR3 sequence: CASSTQRRAGRGTEAFF.

The J gene is TRBJ1-2, the V gene TRBV24-1. The germline V gene encodes CDR1 KGHDR and CDR2 SFDVKD. The CDR3 covers 11 residues. This chain's CDR3 is CATRRGFGYTF.

The chain links TRBV5-1 to TRBJ2-3; TCRdb lists TRBD2, though no DNA is available to test this call. The CDR3 spans 17 residues. Germline CDR1 reads SGHRS; CDR2 reads YFSETQ. CDR3 region: CASSLRGAGASTDTQYF.

The chain couples TRBV7-9 to TRBJ1-5. The length of the CDR3 is 13 residues. Germline loops: CDR1 SEHNR, CDR2 FQNEAQ (reference sequence). CDR3 sequence: CASSLDQPQPQHF.